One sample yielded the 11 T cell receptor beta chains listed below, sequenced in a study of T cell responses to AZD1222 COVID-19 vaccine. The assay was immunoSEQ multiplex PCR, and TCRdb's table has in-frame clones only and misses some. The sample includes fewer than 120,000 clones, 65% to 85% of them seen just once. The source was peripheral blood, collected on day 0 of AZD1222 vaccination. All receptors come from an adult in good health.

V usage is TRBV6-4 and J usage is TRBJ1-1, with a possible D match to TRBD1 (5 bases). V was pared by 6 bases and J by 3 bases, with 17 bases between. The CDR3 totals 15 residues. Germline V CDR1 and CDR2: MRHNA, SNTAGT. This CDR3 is CASSAPGTIHTEAFF. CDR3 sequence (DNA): TGTGCCAGCAGCGCCCCGGGGACGATCCACACTGAAGCTTTCTTT.

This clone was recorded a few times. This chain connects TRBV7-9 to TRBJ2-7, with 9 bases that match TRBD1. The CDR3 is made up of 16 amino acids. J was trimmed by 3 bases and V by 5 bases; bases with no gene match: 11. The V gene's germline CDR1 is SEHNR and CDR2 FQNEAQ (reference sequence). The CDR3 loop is CASSPTSRDRVYEQYF. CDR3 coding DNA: TGTGCCAGCAGCCCGACCTCCCGGGACAGGGTCTACGAGCAGTACTTC.

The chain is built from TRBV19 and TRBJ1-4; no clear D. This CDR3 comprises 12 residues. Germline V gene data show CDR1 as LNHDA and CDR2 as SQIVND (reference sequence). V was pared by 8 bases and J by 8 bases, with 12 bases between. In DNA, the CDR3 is TGTGCCAGTTCAATCATCCAGGAAAAACTGTTTTTT. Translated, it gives CASSIIQEKLFF.

The CDR3 DNA reads TGTGCCAGCAGCTTAGGAGGGGCGGAAGGAGCTTTCTTT. Amino acids: CASSLGGAEGAFF. The V call is TRBV7-8, the J call TRBJ1-1, with D perhaps matching TRBD1 (5 bases). The ends were cut back, 1 base at V and 10 bases at J, with 13 bases in the middle. This CDR3 has 13 residues. CDR1 and CDR2 (germline): SGHVS, FQNEAQ.

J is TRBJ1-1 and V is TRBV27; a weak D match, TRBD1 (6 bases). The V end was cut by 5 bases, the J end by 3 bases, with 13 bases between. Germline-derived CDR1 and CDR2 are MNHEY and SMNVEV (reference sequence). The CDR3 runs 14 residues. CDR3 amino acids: CASSPLTGYTEAFF. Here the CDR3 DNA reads TGTGCCAGCAGTCCACTCACAGGGTACACTGAAGCTTTCTTT.

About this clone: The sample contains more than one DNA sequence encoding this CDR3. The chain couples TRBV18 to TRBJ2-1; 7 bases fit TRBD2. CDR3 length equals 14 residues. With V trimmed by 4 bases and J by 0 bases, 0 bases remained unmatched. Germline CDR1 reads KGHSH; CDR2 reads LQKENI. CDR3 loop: CASSRGGSYNEQFF. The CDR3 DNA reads TGTGCCAGCTCACGGGGGGGCTCCTACAATGAGCAGTTCTTC.

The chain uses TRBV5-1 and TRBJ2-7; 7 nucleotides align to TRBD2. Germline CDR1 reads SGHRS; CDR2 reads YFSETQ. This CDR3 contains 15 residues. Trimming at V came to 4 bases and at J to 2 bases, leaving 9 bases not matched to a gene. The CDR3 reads CASSREGTSTYEQYF. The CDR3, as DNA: TGCGCCAGCAGCAGGGAGGGGACCTCAACCTACGAGCAGTACTTC.

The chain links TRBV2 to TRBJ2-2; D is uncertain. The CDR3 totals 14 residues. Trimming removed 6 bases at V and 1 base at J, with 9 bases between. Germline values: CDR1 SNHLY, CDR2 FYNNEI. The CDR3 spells CASSRLENTGELFF. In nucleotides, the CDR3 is TGTGCCAGCAGCAGGCTTGAGAACACCGGGGAGCTGTTTTTT.

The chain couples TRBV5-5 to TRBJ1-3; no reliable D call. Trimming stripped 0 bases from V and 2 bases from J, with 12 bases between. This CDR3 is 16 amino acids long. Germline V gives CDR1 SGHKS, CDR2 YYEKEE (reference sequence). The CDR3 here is CASSLATREPGNTIYF. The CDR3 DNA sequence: TGTGCCAGCAGCTTGGCCACAAGGGAGCCTGGAAACACCATATATTTT.

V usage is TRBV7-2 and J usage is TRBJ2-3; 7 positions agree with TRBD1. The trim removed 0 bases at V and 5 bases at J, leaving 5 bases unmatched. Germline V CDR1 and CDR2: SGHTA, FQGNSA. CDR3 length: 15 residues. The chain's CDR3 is CASSLAGGMGDTQYF. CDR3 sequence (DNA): TGTGCCAGCAGCTTAGCAGGGGGCATGGGAGATACGCAGTATTTT.

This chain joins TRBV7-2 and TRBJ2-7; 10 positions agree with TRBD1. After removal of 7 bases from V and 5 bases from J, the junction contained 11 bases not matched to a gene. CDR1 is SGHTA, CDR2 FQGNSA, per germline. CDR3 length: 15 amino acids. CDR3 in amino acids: CASNLRGTGANEQYF. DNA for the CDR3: TGTGCCAGCAACCTACGGGGGACAGGGGCCAACGAGCAGTACTTC. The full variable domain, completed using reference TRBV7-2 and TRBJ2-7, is GAGVSQSPSNKVTEKGKDVELRCDPISGHTALYWYRQSLGQGLEFLIYFQGNSAPDKSGLPSDRFSAERTGGSVSTLTIQRTQQEDSAVYLCASNLRGTGANEQYFGPGTRLTVT.